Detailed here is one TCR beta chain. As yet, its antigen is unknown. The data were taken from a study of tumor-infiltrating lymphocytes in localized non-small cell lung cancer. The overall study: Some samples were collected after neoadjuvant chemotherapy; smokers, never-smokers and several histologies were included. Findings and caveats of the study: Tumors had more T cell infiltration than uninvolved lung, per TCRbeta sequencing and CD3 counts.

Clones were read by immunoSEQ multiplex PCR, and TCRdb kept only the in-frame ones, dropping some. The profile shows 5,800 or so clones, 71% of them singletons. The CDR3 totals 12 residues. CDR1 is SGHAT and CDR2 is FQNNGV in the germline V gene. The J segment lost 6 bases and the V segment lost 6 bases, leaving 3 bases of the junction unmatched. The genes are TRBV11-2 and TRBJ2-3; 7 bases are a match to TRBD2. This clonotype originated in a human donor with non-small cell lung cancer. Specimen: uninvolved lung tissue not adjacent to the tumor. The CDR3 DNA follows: TGTGCCAGCAGGCTAGCGGCTGATACGCAGTATTTT. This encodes CASRLAADTQYF.